This TCR beta chain is from a study of cytomegalovirus exposure and HLA in healthy donors. Across the study: The 95 to 150 validation repertoires, a later analysis reported, used the same platform as the approximately 700 first-cohort repertoires.

Libraries were prepared by immunoSEQ multiplex PCR; TCRdb keeps only in-frame clonotypes and omits some of them. The sample shows hundreds of thousands of clones, about nine tenths of them seen only once. Trimming cost V 1 base and J 7 bases, with 14 bases left between them. This CDR3 is 15 amino acids long. Per the germline V gene, CDR1 is MNHNS and CDR2 is SASEGT. Points on this clone: Its target is unknown.

Broader study findings: Reportedly, diagnosis of cytomegalovirus status by the classifier showed high specificity and sensitivity.

The donors formed part of the approximately 110-subject validation cohort, distinct from the roughly 640-subject first cohort. This chain joins TRBV6-1 and TRBJ1-5; D unclear. The specimen sequenced was PBMCs. This clonotype originated in a woman younger than 35 in good health and CMV-seronegative. As DNA, the CDR3 is TGTGCCAGCAGTGAAGAAAGGTCAAGCGGACAGCCCCAGCATTTT. It is translated as CASSEERSSGQPQHF.